Listed below are T cell receptor beta chains from one sample, sequenced in a study of somatic mutations in cytotoxic T cells in rheumatoid arthritis. Measured with immunoSEQ multiplex PCR; TCRdb has only the in-frame clones, and not every one. The sample records 2,500 to 3,000 clones, roughly nine tenths being singletons. Sequences were obtained from CD8+ T cells sorted from blood. The receptors originated from a woman aged 60-75 years with rheumatoid arthritis. Each CDR3 is given with its conserved first and last residue. Each record gives: D gene, clone size, V gene, J gene, CDR3 protein, CDR3 DNA. A D gene is named only where the DNA matches it firmly. Where a row states a size, it is once, few, many or the class of an expanded clone; other rows omit it.

>TRBD2|NA|TRBV7-6|TRBJ2-3
CASSDGLAGGVTDTQYF
TGTGCCAGCAGCGACGGACTAGCGGGGGGCGTCACAGATACGCAGTATTTT
>TRBD1|NA|TRBV7-2|TRBJ2-7
CASSLQGDRVYEQYF
TGTGCCAGCAGCTTACAAGGGGACAGGGTATACGAGCAGTACTTC
>NA|NA|TRBV4-3|TRBJ1-1
CASTSVRGNTEAFF
TGCGCCAGCACCTCAGTTCGGGGGAACACTGAAGCTTTCTTT
>TRBD2|few|TRBV4-3|TRBJ2-5
CASSQDSGGQETQYF
TGCGCCAGCAGCCAAGACTCGGGAGGTCAAGAGACCCAGTACTTC
>NA|NA|TRBV5-6|TRBJ2-1
CASSAGTFPYNEQFF
TGTGCCAGCAGCGCCGGGACTTTCCCCTACAATGAGCAGTTCTTC
>NA|NA|TRBV27|TRBJ1-1
CASSPGYSHTEAFF
TGTGCCAGCAGTCCGGGATACAGCCACACTGAAGCTTTCTTT
>TRBD2|NA|TRBV27|TRBJ2-5
CASSPGTSGREETQYF
TGTGCCAGCAGTCCCGGGACTAGCGGGAGGGAAGAGACCCAGTACTTC
>TRBD2|NA|TRBV7-6|TRBJ2-2
CASSLMGGLTGELFF
TGTGCCAGCAGCTTAATGGGGGGGTTGACCGGGGAGCTGTTTTTT
>TRBD2|NA|TRBV4-3|TRBJ2-1
CASSPSTSGLAGGPAYNEQFF
TGCGCCAGCAGCCCCAGCACTTCGGGACTAGCGGGGGGGCCAGCATACAATGAGCAGTTCTTC
>NA|few|TRBV28|TRBJ1-2
CASSPRNDGYTF
TGTGCCAGCAGTCCCAGGAACGATGGCTACACCTTC
>NA|few|TRBV5-4|TRBJ2-2
CASSQERGTTGELFF
TGCGCCAGCAGCCAGGAACGGGGAACCACCGGGGAGCTGTTTTTT
>NA|NA|TRBV15|TRBJ1-1
CATSRDRGLNTEAFF
TGCGCCACCAGCAGAGATAGGGGCCTGAACACTGAAGCTTTCTTT
>NA|NA|TRBV5-6|TRBJ1-2
CASSLADGVYGYTF
TGTGCCAGCAGCTTGGCTGATGGAGTGTATGGCTACACCTTC
>TRBD2|NA|TRBV2|TRBJ2-5
CASSNLEGLVGETQYF
TGTGCCAGCAGTAACCTTGAGGGACTAGTAGGGGAGACCCAGTACTTC
>TRBD2|few|TRBV29-1|TRBJ2-7
CSVVSSGACIRYEQYF
TGCAGCGTTGTCTCTAGCGGGGCCTGTATCCGCTACGAGCAGTACTTC
>TRBD1|NA|TRBV27|TRBJ1-6
CASSRQGLSYNSPLHF
TGTGCCAGCAGTCGACAGGGGCTCTCCTATAATTCACCCCTCCACTTT
>NA|NA|TRBV19|TRBJ2-3
CASSMKGVADTQYF
TGTGCCAGTAGCATGAAGGGGGTGGCAGATACGCAGTATTTT
>NA|NA|TRBV5-6|TRBJ2-7
CASSLWARGSGEQYF
TGTGCCAGCAGCTTGTGGGCCAGGGGTTCAGGAGAGCAGTACTTC
>TRBD1|once|TRBV7-2|TRBJ1-1
CASSVTTPRGQGTEAFF
TGTGCCAGCAGCGTAACCACTCCCAGGGGGCAGGGCACTGAAGCTTTCTTT
>TRBD1|NA|TRBV11-2|TRBJ2-5
CASSGTRGPETQYF
TGTGCCAGCAGCGGGACCAGGGGGCCAGAGACCCAGTACTTC
>NA|few|TRBV6-5|TRBJ1-6
CASSSAGGSPLHF
TGTGCCAGCAGTTCCGCCGGCGGTTCACCCCTCCACTTT
>TRBD1|once|TRBV6-1|TRBJ1-6
CASITEGQGYSPLHF
TGTGCCAGCATAACTGAGGGACAGGGGTATTCCCCCCTCCACTTT
>NA|NA|TRBV9|TRBJ2-1
CASSPWAGNEQFF
TGTGCCAGCAGCCCTTGGGCGGGCAATGAGCAGTTCTTC
>NA|NA|TRBV2|TRBJ2-7
CASRQSRGNSYEQYF
TGTGCCAGCAGACAATCAAGGGGGAACTCCTACGAGCAGTACTTC
>TRBD1|NA|TRBV27|TRBJ1-4
CASSLTGGKEKLFF
TGTGCCAGCAGTCTGACAGGGGGCAAAGAAAAACTGTTTTTT
>TRBD1|NA|TRBV4-1|TRBJ2-5
CASSQDKAGGTLRAQYF
TGCGCCAGCAGCCAAGATAAGGCAGGGGGCACCTTAAGGGCCCAGTACTTC
>NA|NA|TRBV5-4|TRBJ2-7
CASSLDRGMDEQYF
TGTGCCAGCAGCTTGGATAGGGGAATGGACGAGCAGTACTTC
>TRBD1|NA|TRBV7-8|TRBJ1-6
CASSPRDSSSNSPLHF
TGTGCCAGCAGCCCGCGGGACAGCTCCTCCAATTCACCCCTCCACTTT
>NA|NA|TRBV30|TRBJ1-2
CAWSRATASGFRYGYTF
TGTGCCTGGAGTCGAGCTACCGCTTCAGGATTCCGCTATGGCTACACCTTC
>NA|NA|TRBV5-1|TRBJ2-5
CASSLGSSRQETQYF
TGCGCCAGCAGCTTGGGTTCTAGCCGCCAAGAGACCCAGTACTTC
>NA|NA|TRBV6-1|TRBJ1-1
CASSEGTANTEAFF
TGTGCCAGCAGTGAAGGGACAGCCAACACTGAAGCTTTCTTT
>TRBD2|NA|TRBV4-1|TRBJ2-1
CASSSRGRGAYNEQFF
TGCGCCAGCAGCTCCCGAGGGCGGGGGGCCTACAATGAGCAGTTCTTC
>NA|NA|TRBV4-3|TRBJ1-2
CASSQGRAWNYGYTF
TGCGCCAGCAGCCAAGGGAGGGCTTGGAACTATGGCTACACCTTC
>NA|few|TRBV5-6|TRBJ1-5
CASSFQGFSNQPQHF
TGTGCCAGCAGCTTTCAGGGGTTTAGCAATCAGCCCCAGCATTTT
>NA|NA|TRBV4-3|TRBJ2-1
CASSQDLGLPSYNEQFF
TGCGCCAGCAGCCAAGATCTCGGACTCCCTTCCTACAATGAGCAGTTCTTC
>NA|NA|TRBV28|TRBJ1-2
CASRSPGTLSYGYTF
TGTGCCAGCAGATCCCCCGGGACTTTATCTTATGGCTACACCTTC
>NA|NA|TRBV7-8|TRBJ2-1
CASSLAGTPHEQFF
TGTGCCAGCAGCTTAGCGGGGACACCCCATGAGCAGTTCTTC